This T cell receptor beta chain was sequenced in a study of PD-L1 blockade in urothelial cancer. Germline V gene data show CDR1 as GTSNPN and CDR2 as SVGIG (reference sequence). Trimming removed 2 bases from V and 0 bases from J, with 14 bases in between. CDR3 size: 17 residues. Only in-frame clones appear in the TCRdb table, and some are missing; sequencing was by immunoSEQ multiplex PCR. The sample comprises some 71,000 clones, roughly 86% of which are singletons, and about 15% rests with the top ten. As to time point: pretreatment peripheral blood. Each patient gave between 1 and 8 samples of peripheral blood mononuclear cells, which were collected pretreatment and during treatment.

This TCR was recovered from a man aged 55 to 70 with urothelial cancer. The chain is built from TRBV30 and TRBJ1-6; D not certain. The specimen was PBMCs, collected around atezolizumab (anti-PD-L1) treatment. CDR3 DNA sequence: TGTGCCTGGAGTTCAGCTATAGCTAGCTCCTATAATTCACCCCTCCACTTT. This translates into CAWSSAIASSYNSPLHF.